Only one count was recorded for the clone carrying this TCR beta chain. Its specificity is unknown. This entry comes from a study of radiotherapy plus CTLA-4 blockade in lung cancer. Across the study: Overall, around 19% of patients showed an objective response, while 31% attained disease control. General study points: Early shifts in blood T cell clones, with interferon-beta, reportedly predicted response best. Clones derived from tumor TCRs expanded in blood after radiotherapy plus ipilimumab.

Patients with chemo-refractory metastatic non-small-cell lung cancer received focal radiation plus CTLA-4 blockade with ipilimumab. V trimming: 4 bases; J trimming: 3 bases; junction bases outside the gene matches: 12. This CDR3 region has 18 residues. The germline CDR1 and CDR2 sequences are ENHRY and SYGVKD. The protocol was immunoSEQ multiplex PCR, while the TCRdb copy is restricted to in-frame clones and leaves out a portion. The repertoire holds about 62,000 clones, with around 69% as singletons. The input for sequencing was peripheral blood, taken from a patient treated with radiotherapy plus ipilimumab. This rearrangement joins TRBV10-3 to TRBJ2-1; 10 bases agree with TRBD1. The sequence was collected from a human donor with non-small cell lung cancer who had a complete response to radiotherapy plus ipilimumab. DNA of the CDR3: TGTGCCATCAGTGGGATGACAGGGGGCGCGATCGGCTACAATGAGCAGTTCTTC. As protein: CAISGMTGGAIGYNEQFF.